These 18 T cell receptor beta chains were all obtained from the same sample, sequenced in a study of shared clonotypes between healthy human individuals. Repertoires were generated with immunoSEQ multiplex PCR, while TCRdb's copy carries only in-frame clones and drops some. The sample holds 2 million to 2.5 million clones; over 90% are singletons and the top ten take approximately 0.4%. Sequenced sample: naive CD4+ T cells from PBMCs. Documented subset: CD45RA+ positively selected. Receptor source: a young man in good health. Some clones in this sample may be carry-over from other donors' samples.

CDR3 sequence (DNA): TGTGCCAGCAGCTTATTGGGGGCGGGTAATTCACCCCTCCACTTT. Its translation is CASSLLGAGNSPLHF. V usage is TRBV7-2 and J usage is TRBJ1-6; D perhaps matches TRBD1 (6 bases). The CDR3 consists of 15 residues. Germline CDR1 is SGHTA and CDR2 is FQGNSA. V lost 2 bases, J lost 6 bases, and 11 bases lay in between. Full variable domain (outside the CDR3, taken from reference TRBV7-2 and TRBJ1-6): GAGVSQSPSNKVTEKGKDVELRCDPISGHTALYWYRQSLGQGLEFLIYFQGNSAPDKSGLPSDRFSAERTGGSVSTLTIQRTQQEDSAVYLCASSLLGAGNSPLHFGNGTRLTVT.

CDR3 coding DNA: TGCAGCGTTGGAATGCTAGCGGGAAGTGAGCAGTTCTTC. It yields the protein CSVGMLAGSEQFF. The J gene is TRBJ2-1, the V gene TRBV29-1, with 9 bases aligning to TRBD2. V shed 4 bases and J 9 bases; nucleotides not matched to a gene: 7. This CDR3 comprises 13 residues. Germline V gene data show CDR1 as SQVTM and CDR2 as ANQGSEA.

The chain is built from TRBV29-1 and TRBJ2-3; D may be TRBD2 (6 bases). CDR1 is SQVTM, CDR2 ANQGSEA, per germline. This CDR3 spans 13 amino acids. V lost 4 bases, J lost 5 bases, and 13 bases lay in between. DNA of the CDR3: TGCAGCGTTGGGGAAAAGGGAGGAGATACGCAGTATTTT. Amino acid sequence: CSVGEKGGDTQYF.

The chain combines TRBV27 with TRBJ2-7, with D possibly called TRBD1 or TRBD2 (6 bases each). Germline loops: CDR1 MNHEY, CDR2 SMNVEV (reference sequence). The CDR3 is made up of 15 amino acids. V was cut by 5 bases and J by 7 bases, with 21 bases left in between. The chain's CDR3 is CASSKPGLGAVEQYF. DNA for the CDR3: TGTGCCAGCAGTAAACCGGGACTGGGGGCCGTAGAGCAGTACTTC.

On this clone: One end of the junction does not line up with germline, which may come from a read error. V usage is TRBV5-1 and J usage is TRBJ1-2, with a tentative D call TRBD1 (6 bases). Germline V gives CDR1 SGHRS, CDR2 YFSETQ. The length of the CDR3 is 11 residues. This CDR3 is CASRSDRTESF. In nucleotides, the CDR3 is TGCGCCAGCAGGAGCGACAGGACCGAGTCCTTC.

The chain recombines TRBV28 with TRBJ2-7; D might be TRBD1 or TRBD2, each matching 5 bases. Germline V CDR1 and CDR2: MDHEN, SYDVKM. CDR3 length: 14 residues. The V end was cut by 5 bases, the J end by 2 bases, with 13 bases between. Written as DNA, the CDR3 is TGTGCCAGCAGTAAACCGGGACCTGCCTACGAGCAGTACTTC. It translates to CASSKPGPAYEQYF.

The chain couples TRBV6-1 to TRBJ2-7, with D hard to call. Germline V gene lookup returns CDR1 MNHNS and CDR2 SASEGT. Deletions cut 2 bases from V and 7 bases from J, with 12 bases between. The CDR3 totals 13 residues. DNA for the CDR3: TGTGCCAGCAGTGAACTTTTTACGACAGAGCAGTACTTC. This encodes CASSELFTTEQYF.

The V and J genes are TRBV4-1 and TRBJ1-1; D is possibly TRBD1 (6 bases). Germline loops: CDR1 MGHRA, CDR2 YSYEKL. CDR3 size: 15 residues. Trimming took off 4 bases at V and 1 base at J, with 13 bases between the two ends. CDR3 in amino acids: CASSRGRGGNTEAFF. CDR3 bases: TGCGCCAGCAGCCGCGGCAGGGGTGGGAACACTGAAGCTTTCTTT.

This clone appeared once. The V call is TRBV4-3, the J call TRBJ2-6, with unresolved D. This CDR3 comprises 16 residues. Trimming cost V 1 base and J 0 bases, with 7 bases left between them. Per germline, CDR1 LGHNA and CDR2 YSLEER. This CDR3 is CASSQVPISGANVLTF. For the CDR3, the DNA is TGCGCCAGCAGCCAAGTTCCGATCTCTGGGGCCAACGTCCTGACTTTC.

This clone came up a few times. This sequence joins TRBV4-1 and TRBJ1-1; D call uncertain. The CDR3 is 17 residues long. V lost 0 bases and J 0 bases, leaving 14 bases between the germline ends. The germline V gene encodes CDR1 MGHRA and CDR2 YSYEKL. This CDR3 is CASSQERSGSLNTEAFF. CDR3 in DNA: TGCGCCAGCAGCCAAGAGAGATCGGGGTCCTTGAACACTGAAGCTTTCTTT.

V is TRBV7-2 and J is TRBJ2-5, with D perhaps matching TRBD2 (5 bases). Between the trimmed V and J ends, which lost 5 bases and 5 bases, there was a span of 21 bases. Germline V CDR1 and CDR2: SGHTA, FQGNSA. CDR3 length: 16 amino acids. The DNA of the CDR3 is TGTGCCAGCAGCCCCTATTCGGGGAACCTAGGGGAGACCCAGTACTTC. Translated: CASSPYSGNLGETQYF. Using reference TRBV7-2 and TRBJ2-5 for the parts outside the CDR3, the full variable domain is GAGVSQSPSNKVTEKGKDVELRCDPISGHTALYWYRQSLGQGLEFLIYFQGNSAPDKSGLPSDRFSAERTGGSVSTLTIQRTQQEDSAVYLCASSPYSGNLGETQYFGPGTRLLVL.

This clone was picked up one time. The sample has other DNA sequences that encode this CDR3 too. V and J are TRBV5-1 and TRBJ2-3; TRBD1 matches at 8 bases. V lost 2 bases, J lost 3 bases, and 2 bases stayed unmatched. The CDR3 totals 14 residues. Germline loops: CDR1 SGHRS, CDR2 YFSETQ. The CDR3 region has the DNA TGCGCCAGCAGCTTCGGACAGGGAACAGATACGCAGTATTTT. This codes for CASSFGQGTDTQYF.

J is TRBJ2-1 and V is TRBV5-1, with D maybe TRBD1 (5 bases). CDR1 is SGHRS and CDR2 is YFSETQ in the germline V gene. The germline V and J ends were trimmed by 4 bases and 10 bases, with 15 bases remaining between them. The CDR3 has 13 residues. This CDR3 reads CASSSRAVREQFF. Written as DNA, the CDR3 is TGCGCCAGCAGCAGCAGGGCGGTGAGGGAGCAGTTCTTC. The full variable domain, its missing parts supplied by reference TRBV5-1 and TRBJ2-1, is KAGVTQTPRYLIKTRGQQVTLSCSPISGHRSVSWYQQTPGQGLQFLFEYFSETQRNKGNFPGRFSGRQFSNSRSEMNVSTLELGDSALYLCASSSRAVREQFFGPGTRLTVL.

This clone showed up just once. The CDR3, as DNA: TGTGCCAGCAGCCAAGAAACCCGACAGGGTAGCACAGATACGCAGTATTTT. This encodes CASSQETRQGSTDTQYF. This chain joins TRBV4-2 and TRBJ2-3; 7 bases map to TRBD1. The germline CDR1 and CDR2 sequences are LGHNA and YNFKEQ. V dropped 0 bases and J dropped 0; count of bases not matched to a gene: 6. This CDR3 comprises 17 residues.

The V call is TRBV29-1, the J call TRBJ1-2; tentative D call: TRBD1 (5 bases). The CDR3 has 16 amino acids. V lost 1 base and J 4 bases, leaving 19 bases between the germline ends. Germline V lookup: CDR1 SQVTM, CDR2 ANQGSEA. CDR3 in amino acids: CSVEGPGVLFGYGYTF. DNA of the CDR3: TGCAGCGTTGAAGGCCCGGGGGTTCTGTTTGGCTATGGCTACACCTTC.

The genes are TRBV5-1 and TRBJ2-5; 16 bases fit TRBD2. The CDR3 loop spans 18 amino acids. The V and J ends lost 4 bases and 7 bases, in that order; junction bases with no gene match: 13. Germline V gene data show CDR1 as SGHRS and CDR2 as YFSETQ. The CDR3: CASSIGTSGRAGLGTQYF. The CDR3 DNA is TGCGCCAGCAGCATCGGGACTAGCGGGAGGGCCGGCCTAGGGACCCAGTACTTC.

The J gene is TRBJ1-1, the V gene TRBV7-2; perhaps TRBD1 as D (5 bases). Germline lookup yields CDR1 SGHTA and CDR2 FQGNSA. CDR3 length equals 14 residues. The ends were cut back, 3 bases at V and 1 base at J, with 9 bases in the middle. Here the CDR3 DNA reads TGTGCCAGCAGCTTCGGGACGGGGAACACTGAAGCTTTCTTT. Protein sequence: CASSFGTGNTEAFF.

The V gene is TRBV5-1, the J gene TRBJ2-1; 9 nucleotides align to TRBD2. Looked up from germline, CDR1 is SGHRS and CDR2 is YFSETQ. This CDR3 is 15 amino acids long. After removal of 4 bases from V and 7 bases from J, the junction contained 9 bases not matched to a gene. This CDR3 is CASSRLAGEVNEQFF. The DNA of the CDR3 is TGCGCCAGCAGCCGTTTAGCGGGAGAGGTTAATGAGCAGTTCTTC.